The source of this T cell receptor beta chain is a study of blood T cell repertoires in COVID-19. Whole-study context: Acute and convalescent COVID-19 specimens originated in the United States, Italy and Spain. From T cells, B-cell-depleted T cells, or PBMCs came the material, which was cDNA or gDNA.

Per the authors' pipeline: Reference gene primers were amplified, and this amplification served to estimate nucleated cell counts. Measured with immunoSEQ multiplex PCR; TCRdb has only the in-frame clones, and not every one. V and J calls and clone size follow that table, whereas D and trimming were derived from the DNA. The table records under 200,000 clones, around 86% of them present only once. V dropped 5 bases and J dropped 1; count of bases not matched to a gene: 2. Germline lookup yields CDR1 SQVTM and CDR2 ANQGSEA. The CDR3 runs to 15 residues. This clonotype was obtained from a woman over 75 in a cohort sampled during active or convalescent COVID-19. The sample taken for sequencing was peripheral blood. This chain links TRBV29-1 with TRBJ1-6, with 10 bases that match TRBD1. The CDR3 coding sequence is TGCAGCGTTCGACAGGGGGCTTCCTATAATTCACCCCTCCACTTT. The encoded protein is CSVRQGASYNSPLHF.